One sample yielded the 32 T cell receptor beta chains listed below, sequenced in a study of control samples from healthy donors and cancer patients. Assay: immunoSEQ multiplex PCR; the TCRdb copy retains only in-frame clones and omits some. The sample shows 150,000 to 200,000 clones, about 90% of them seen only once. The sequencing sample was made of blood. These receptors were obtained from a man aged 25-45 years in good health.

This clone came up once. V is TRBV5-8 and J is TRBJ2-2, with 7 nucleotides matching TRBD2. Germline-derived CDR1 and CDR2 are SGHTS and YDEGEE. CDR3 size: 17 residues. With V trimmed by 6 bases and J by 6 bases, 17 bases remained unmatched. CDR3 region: CASTYITAGVMAGELFF. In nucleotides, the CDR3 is TGTGCCAGCACCTACATCACTGCGGGAGTAATGGCCGGGGAGCTGTTTTTT.

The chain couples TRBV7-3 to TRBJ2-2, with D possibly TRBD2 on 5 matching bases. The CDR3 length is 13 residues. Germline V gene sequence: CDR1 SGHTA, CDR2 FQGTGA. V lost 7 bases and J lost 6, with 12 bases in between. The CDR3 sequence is CASTEGYPGELFF. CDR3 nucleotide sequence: TGTGCCAGCACAGAGGGATACCCCGGGGAGCTGTTTTTT.

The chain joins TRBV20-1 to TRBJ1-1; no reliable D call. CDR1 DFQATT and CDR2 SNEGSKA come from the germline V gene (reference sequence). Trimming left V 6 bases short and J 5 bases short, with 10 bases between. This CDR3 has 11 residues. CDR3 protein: CSAPGRTEAFF. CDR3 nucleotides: TGCAGTGCCCCGGGGAGGACTGAAGCTTTCTTT.

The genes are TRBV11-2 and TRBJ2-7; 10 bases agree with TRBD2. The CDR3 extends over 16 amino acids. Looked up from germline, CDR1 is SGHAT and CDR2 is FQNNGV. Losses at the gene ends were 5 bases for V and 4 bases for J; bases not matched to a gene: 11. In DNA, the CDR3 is TGTGCCAGCAGCCCATATGCAACTAGCGGGGTTTACGAGCAGTACTTC. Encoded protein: CASSPYATSGVYEQYF.

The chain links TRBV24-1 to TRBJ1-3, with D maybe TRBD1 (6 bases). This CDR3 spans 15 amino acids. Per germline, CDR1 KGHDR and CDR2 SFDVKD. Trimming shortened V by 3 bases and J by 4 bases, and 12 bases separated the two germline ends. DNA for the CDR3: TGTGCCACCAGTGATCCAGGGGCGTACGGAAACACCATATATTTT. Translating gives CATSDPGAYGNTIYF.

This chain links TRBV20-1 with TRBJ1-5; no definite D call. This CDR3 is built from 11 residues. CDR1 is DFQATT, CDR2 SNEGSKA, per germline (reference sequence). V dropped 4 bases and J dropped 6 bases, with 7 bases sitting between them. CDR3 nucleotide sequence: TGCAGTGCTACCATGTCTCAGCCCCAGCATTTT. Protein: CSATMSQPQHF.

The CDR3 spells CASSLRSTVQYF. The CDR3 bases are TGTGCCAGCAGCTTGCGCTCTACGGTGCAGTACTTC. The V call is TRBV5-6, the J call TRBJ2-7; no firm D call. The V end lost 1 base, the J end lost 9 bases, and 11 bases lay between the germline ends. This CDR3 has 12 amino acids. CDR1 is SGHDT, CDR2 YYEEEE, per germline.

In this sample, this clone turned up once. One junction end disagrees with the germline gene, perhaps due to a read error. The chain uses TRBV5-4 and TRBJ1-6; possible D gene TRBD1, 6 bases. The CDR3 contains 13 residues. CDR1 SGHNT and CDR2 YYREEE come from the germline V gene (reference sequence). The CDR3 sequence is CASGLQGGSPLHF. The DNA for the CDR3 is TGTGCCAGCGGCTTACAGGGAGGTTCACCCCTCCACTTT.

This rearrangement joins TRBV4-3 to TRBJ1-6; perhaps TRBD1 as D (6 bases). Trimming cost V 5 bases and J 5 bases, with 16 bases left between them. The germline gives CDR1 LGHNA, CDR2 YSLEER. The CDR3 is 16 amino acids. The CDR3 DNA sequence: TGCGCCAGCAGCTCCGGGCGGGGGCAAAATAATTCACCCCTCCACTTT. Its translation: CASSSGRGQNNSPLHF.

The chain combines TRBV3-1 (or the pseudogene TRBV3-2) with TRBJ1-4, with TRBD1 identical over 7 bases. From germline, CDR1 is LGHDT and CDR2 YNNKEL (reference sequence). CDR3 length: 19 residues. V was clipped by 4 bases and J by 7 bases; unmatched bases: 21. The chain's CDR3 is CASSPPQRQGQGVGEKLFF. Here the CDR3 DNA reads TGTGCCAGCAGCCCCCCCCAAAGACAGGGCCAGGGAGTAGGTGAAAAACTGTTTTTT.

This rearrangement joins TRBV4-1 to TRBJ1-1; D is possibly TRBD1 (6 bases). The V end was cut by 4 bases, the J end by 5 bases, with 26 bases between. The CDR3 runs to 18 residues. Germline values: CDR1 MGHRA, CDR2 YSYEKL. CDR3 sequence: CASSRLDLQGSRGTEAFF. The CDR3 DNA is TGCGCCAGCAGCCGCCTAGACCTTCAGGGGTCTAGGGGAACTGAAGCTTTCTTT.

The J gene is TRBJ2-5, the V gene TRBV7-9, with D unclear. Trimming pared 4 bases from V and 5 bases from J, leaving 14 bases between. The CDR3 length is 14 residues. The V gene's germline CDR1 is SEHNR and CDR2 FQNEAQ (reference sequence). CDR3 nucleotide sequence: TGTGCCAGCAGCTCCCCCCCCCTGTGGGAGACCCAGTACTTC. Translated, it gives CASSSPPLWETQYF. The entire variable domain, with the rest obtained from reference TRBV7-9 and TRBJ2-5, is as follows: DTGVSQNPRHKITKRGQNVTFRCDPISEHNRLYWYRQTLGQGPEFLTYFQNEAQLEKSRLLSDRFSAERPKGSFSTLEIQRTEQGDSAMYLCASSSPPLWETQYFGPGTRLLVL.

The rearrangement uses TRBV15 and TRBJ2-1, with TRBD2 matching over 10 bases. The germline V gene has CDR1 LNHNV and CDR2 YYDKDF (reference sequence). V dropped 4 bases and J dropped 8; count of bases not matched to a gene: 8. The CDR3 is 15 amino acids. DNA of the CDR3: TGTGCCACCAGCAAAGGGAGCGGGGGGGCACATGAGCAGTTCTTC. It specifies CATSKGSGGAHEQFF.

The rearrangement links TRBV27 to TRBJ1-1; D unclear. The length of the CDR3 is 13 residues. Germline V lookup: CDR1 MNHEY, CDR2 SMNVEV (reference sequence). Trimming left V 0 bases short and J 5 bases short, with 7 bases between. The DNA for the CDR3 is TGTGCCAGCAGTTTATCTGAGGTTACTGAAGCTTTCTTT. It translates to CASSLSEVTEAFF.

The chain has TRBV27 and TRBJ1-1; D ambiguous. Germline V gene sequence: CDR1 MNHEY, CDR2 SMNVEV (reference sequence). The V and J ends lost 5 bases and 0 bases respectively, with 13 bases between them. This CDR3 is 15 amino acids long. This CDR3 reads CASSGAVSVNTEAFF. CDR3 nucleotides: TGTGCCAGCAGTGGCGCGGTGTCCGTGAACACTGAAGCTTTCTTT.

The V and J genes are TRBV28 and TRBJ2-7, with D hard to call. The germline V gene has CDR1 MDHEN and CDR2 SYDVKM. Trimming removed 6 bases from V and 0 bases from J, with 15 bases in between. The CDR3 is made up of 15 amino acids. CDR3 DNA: TGTGCCAGCAGCTCCGAGACCCCGGGCTCCTACGAGCAGTACTTC. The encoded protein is CASSSETPGSYEQYF.

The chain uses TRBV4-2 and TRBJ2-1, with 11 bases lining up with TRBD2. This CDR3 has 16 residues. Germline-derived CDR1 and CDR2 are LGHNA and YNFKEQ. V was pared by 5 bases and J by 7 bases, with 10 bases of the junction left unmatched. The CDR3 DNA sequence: TGTGCCAGCAGCGGTTCGGGACTAGCGGTGTTTAATGAGCAGTTCTTC. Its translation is CASSGSGLAVFNEQFF.

The chain's CDR3 is CASKRSGGLTDTQYF. For the CDR3, the DNA is TGTGCCAGTAAAAGGAGCGGGGGGCTCACAGATACGCAGTATTTT. V is TRBV19 and J is TRBJ2-3; 9 positions match TRBD2. The CDR3 totals 15 residues. With V trimmed by 7 bases and J by 2 bases, 7 bases remained unmatched. CDR1 and CDR2 from the germline V gene are LNHDA and SQIVND (reference sequence).

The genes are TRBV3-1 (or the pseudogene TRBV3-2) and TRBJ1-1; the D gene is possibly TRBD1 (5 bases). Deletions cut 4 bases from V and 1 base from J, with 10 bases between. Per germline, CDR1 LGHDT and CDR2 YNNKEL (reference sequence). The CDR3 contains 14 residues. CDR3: CASSLGGANTEAFF. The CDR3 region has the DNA TGTGCCAGCAGCCTAGGCGGGGCGAACACTGAAGCTTTCTTT.

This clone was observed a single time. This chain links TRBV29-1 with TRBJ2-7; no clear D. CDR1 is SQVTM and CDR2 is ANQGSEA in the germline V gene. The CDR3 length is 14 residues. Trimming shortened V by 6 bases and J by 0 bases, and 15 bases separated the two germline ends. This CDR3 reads CSVYGQQSSYEQYF. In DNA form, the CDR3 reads TGCAGCGTGTACGGGCAGCAGAGCTCCTACGAGCAGTACTTC.

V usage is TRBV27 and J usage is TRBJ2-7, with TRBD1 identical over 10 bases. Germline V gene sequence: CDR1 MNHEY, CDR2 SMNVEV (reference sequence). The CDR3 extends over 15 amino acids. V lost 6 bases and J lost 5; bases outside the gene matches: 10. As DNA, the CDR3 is TGTGCCAGCAGCCCCTACCGGGACAGGGGTGACGAGCAGTACTTC. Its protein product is CASSPYRDRGDEQYF.

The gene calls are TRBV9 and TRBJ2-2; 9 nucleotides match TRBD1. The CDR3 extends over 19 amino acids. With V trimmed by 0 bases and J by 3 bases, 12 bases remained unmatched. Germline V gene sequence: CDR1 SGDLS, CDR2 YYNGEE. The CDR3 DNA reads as TGTGCCAGCAGCGTAGAGGACTCATCTAGGACAGGGGACACCGGGGAGCTGTTTTTT. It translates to CASSVEDSSRTGDTGELFF. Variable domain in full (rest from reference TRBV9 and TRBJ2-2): DSGVTQTPKHLITATGQRVTLRCSPRSGDLSVYWYQQSLDQGLQFLIQYYNGEERAKGNILERFSAQQFPDLHSELNLSSLELGDSALYFCASSVEDSSRTGDTGELFFGEGSRLTVL.

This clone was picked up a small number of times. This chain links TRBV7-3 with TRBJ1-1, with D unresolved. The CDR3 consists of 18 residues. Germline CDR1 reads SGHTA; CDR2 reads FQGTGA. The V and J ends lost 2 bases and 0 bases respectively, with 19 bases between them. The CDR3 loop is CASSLDRRQERLNTEAFF. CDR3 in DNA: TGTGCCAGCAGCTTAGACCGGAGGCAGGAGAGATTGAACACTGAAGCTTTCTTT.

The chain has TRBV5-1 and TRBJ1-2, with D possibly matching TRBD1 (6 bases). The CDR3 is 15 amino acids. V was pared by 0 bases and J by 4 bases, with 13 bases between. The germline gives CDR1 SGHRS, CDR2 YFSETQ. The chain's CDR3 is CASSLGGGETYGYTF. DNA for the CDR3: TGCGCCAGCAGCTTGGGCGGGGGCGAAACCTATGGCTACACCTTC.

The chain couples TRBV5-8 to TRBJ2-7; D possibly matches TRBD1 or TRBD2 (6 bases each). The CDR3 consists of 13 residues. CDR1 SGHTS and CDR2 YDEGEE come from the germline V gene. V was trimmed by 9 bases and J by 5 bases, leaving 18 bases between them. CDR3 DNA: TGTGCCAACCTAAACCGGGGGCGCGACGAGCAGTACTTC. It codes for CANLNRGRDEQYF.

In DNA, the CDR3 is TGTGCCACCGCGGGGGGGATAGATCAGCCCCAGCATTTT. Residues: CATAGGIDQPQHF. This chain joins TRBV24-1 and TRBJ1-5, with a weak D call TRBD1 (5 bases). The CDR3 has 13 residues. Germline CDR1 and CDR2: KGHDR and SFDVKD. V dropped 9 bases and J dropped 5 bases, with 13 bases sitting between them.

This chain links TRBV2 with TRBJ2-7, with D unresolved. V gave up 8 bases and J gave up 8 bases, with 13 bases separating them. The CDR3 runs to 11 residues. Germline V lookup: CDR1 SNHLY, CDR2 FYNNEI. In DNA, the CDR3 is TGTGCCAGCTACCAATCCTATCAGCAGTACTTC. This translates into CASYQSYQQYF.

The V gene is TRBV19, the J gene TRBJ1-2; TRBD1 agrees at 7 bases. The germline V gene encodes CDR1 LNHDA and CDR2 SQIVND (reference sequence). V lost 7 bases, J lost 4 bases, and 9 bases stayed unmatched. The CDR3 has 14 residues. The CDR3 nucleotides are TGTGCCAGTACCCTGGGACAGAGAATCTATGGCTACACCTTC. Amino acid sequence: CASTLGQRIYGYTF.

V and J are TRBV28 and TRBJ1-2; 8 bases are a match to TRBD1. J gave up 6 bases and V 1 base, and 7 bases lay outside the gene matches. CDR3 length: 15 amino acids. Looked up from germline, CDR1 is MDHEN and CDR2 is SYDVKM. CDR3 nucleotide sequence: TGTGCCAGCAGTTTATCCTCTACAGGGGGGAATGGCTACACCTTC. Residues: CASSLSSTGGNGYTF.

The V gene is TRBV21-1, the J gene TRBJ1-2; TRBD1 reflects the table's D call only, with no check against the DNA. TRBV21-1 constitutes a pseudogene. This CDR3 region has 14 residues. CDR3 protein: CASSRDRAPYGYTF. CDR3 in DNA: TGTGCCAGCAGCCGGGACAGGGCCCCCTATGGCTACACCTTC.

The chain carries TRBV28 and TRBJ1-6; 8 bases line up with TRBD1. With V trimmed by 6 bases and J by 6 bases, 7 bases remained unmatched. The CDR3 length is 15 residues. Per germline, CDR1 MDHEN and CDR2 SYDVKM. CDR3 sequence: CASSTNRGFNSPLHF. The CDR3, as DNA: TGTGCCAGCAGCACAAACAGGGGGTTTAATTCACCCCTCCACTTT. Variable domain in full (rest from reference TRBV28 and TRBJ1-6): DVKVTQSSRYLVKRTGEKVFLECVQDMDHENMFWYRQDPGLGLRLIYFSYDVKMKEKGDIPEGYSVSREKKERFSLILESASTNQTSMYLCASSTNRGFNSPLHFGNGTRLTVT.

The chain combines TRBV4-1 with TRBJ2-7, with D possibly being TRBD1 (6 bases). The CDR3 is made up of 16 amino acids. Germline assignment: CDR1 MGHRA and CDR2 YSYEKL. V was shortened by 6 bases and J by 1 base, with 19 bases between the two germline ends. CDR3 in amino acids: CASSFLGDIRSYEQYF. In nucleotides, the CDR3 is TGCGCCAGCAGTTTCCTTGGGGACATCAGGTCCTACGAGCAGTACTTC.